The clone carrying this TCR beta chain was picked up a small number of times. The antigen remains undetermined. TCRdb re-called the reads through MiXCR, storing one row per CDR3 protein. Counted here are under 350,000 distinct CDR3 sequences, 8% to 10% occurring once; the ten biggest clones make up 3.5% to 4.5%. The sample comes from a study of T cell repertoires in cytomegalovirus infection. Study in general: Shared public TCR beta signatures pointed to both CMV infection and a matching HLA type.

The V gene's germline CDR1 is DFQATT and CDR2 SNEGSKA (reference sequence). V was pared by 4 bases and J by 7 bases, with 19 bases between. This CDR3 has 14 amino acids. Study-level points and caveats: HLA-C-restricted CMV-specific TCR beta clonotypes prevailed in the ex vivo response. Frequencies of public TCR beta families were cumulated, and this identified carriers of CMV plus the relevant HLA.

The source is a human donor in good health (CMV status not recorded). Some clones in this sample may be carry-over from other donors' samples. The rearrangement joins TRBV20-1 to TRBJ1-1, with a tentative D call TRBD1 (5 bases). The sample comprised PBMCs. The CDR3 DNA reads TGCAGTGCTATAACCGGGGCAGGTACCTATGAAGCTTTCTTT. It yields the protein CSAITGAGTYEAFF.